This TCR beta chain was recovered during a study of T-cell reconstitution after alpha-beta-depleted transplantation in children. V gave up 1 base and J gave up 0 bases, with 13 bases separating them. This CDR3 has 17 residues. The germline gives CDR1 SEHNR, CDR2 FQNEAQ (reference sequence). Unique molecular identifiers were used in preparing the TCRbeta library. Each CDR3 protein is one row after TCRdb ran MiXCR on the PCR reads. The sample consists of some 340,000 distinct CDR3 sequences, 10% of them appearing once. This rearrangement joins TRBV7-9 to TRBJ1-3; D ambiguous. The specimen comprised PBMCs from the stem cell graft donor, sampled from the stem cell graft. This TCR came from a human donor who donated a stem cell graft to a child with acute lymphoblastic leukemia. The CDR3 DNA reads TGTGCCAGCAGCTTAGAAGGCTTTGGGAGCTCTGGAAACACCATATATTTT. Protein: CASSLEGFGSSGNTIYF.